Listed below are T cell receptor beta chains from one sample, sequenced in a study of cytomegalovirus exposure and HLA in healthy donors. The method was immunoSEQ multiplex PCR; TCRdb's version includes in-frame clones alone and lacks a portion of them. The table has under 200,000 clones, roughly 70% seen once. The sample taken for sequencing was PBMCs. These receptors all come from a woman aged 18-29 years in good health and CMV-seropositive. The CDR3 runs from the conserved cysteine through the conserved F or W. The D gene is left open where the match is weak. Expanded clones get a size class; other rows say once, few or many, or leave the size out.

j_call: TRBJ1-2; d_call: -; v_call: TRBV7-2; clone_size: -; cdr3_aa: CASSSPQTDPFF; cdr3_nt: TGTGCCAGCAGCTCACCCCAGACTGACCCGTTCTTC
j_call: TRBJ2-3; d_call: -; v_call: TRBV6-5; clone_size: -; cdr3_aa: CASSYGTERTDTQYF; cdr3_nt: TGTGCCAGCAGTTATGGGACTGAACGCACAGATACGCAGTATTTT
j_call: TRBJ1-1; d_call: -; v_call: TRBV29-1; clone_size: -; cdr3_aa: CSVADQREAFF; cdr3_nt: TGCAGCGTTGCCGACCAGCGTGAAGCTTTCTTT
j_call: TRBJ2-5; d_call: TRBD1; v_call: TRBV5-6; clone_size: -; cdr3_aa: CASSPRTGGGETQYF; cdr3_nt: TGTGCCAGCAGCCCGAGGACAGGGGGAGGGGAGACCCAGTACTTC
j_call: TRBJ2-7; d_call: -; v_call: TRBV5-4; clone_size: -; cdr3_aa: CASSLPGEQYF; cdr3_nt: TGTGCCAGCAGCCTACCGGGGGAGCAGTACTTC
j_call: TRBJ1-5; d_call: TRBD1; v_call: TRBV12-5; clone_size: -; cdr3_aa: CASGPGQGRPQHF; cdr3_nt: TGTGCTAGTGGCCCCGGACAGGGACGGCCCCAGCATTTT
j_call: TRBJ2-5; d_call: -; v_call: TRBV6-6; clone_size: -; cdr3_aa: CASRPTRSQETQYF; cdr3_nt: TGTGCCAGCAGGCCCACTAGGTCCCAAGAGACCCAGTACTTC
j_call: TRBJ1-1; d_call: -; v_call: TRBV27; clone_size: -; cdr3_aa: CASSSGFGENTEAFF; cdr3_nt: TGTGCCAGCAGTTCAGGATTCGGGGAGAACACTGAAGCTTTCTTT
j_call: TRBJ2-7; d_call: TRBD1; v_call: TRBV10-3; clone_size: -; cdr3_aa: CAISDYGQDYEQYF; cdr3_nt: TGTGCCATCAGTGATTATGGACAGGACTACGAGCAGTACTTC
j_call: TRBJ1-2; d_call: -; v_call: TRBV6-5; clone_size: -; cdr3_aa: CASSRDKYYGYTF; cdr3_nt: TGTGCCAGCAGCCGAGACAAGTACTATGGCTACACCTTC
j_call: TRBJ2-5; d_call: -; v_call: TRBV5-4; clone_size: once; cdr3_aa: CASSLKSTHQETQYF; cdr3_nt: TGTGCCAGCAGCTTGAAGTCGACACACCAAGAGACCCAGTACTTC
j_call: TRBJ1-1; d_call: TRBD1; v_call: TRBV5-1; clone_size: -; cdr3_aa: CASSLLGTAQGTEAFF; cdr3_nt: TGCGCCAGCAGCTTGTTGGGGACAGCCCAGGGCACTGAAGCTTTCTTT
j_call: TRBJ2-2; d_call: TRBD1; v_call: TRBV5-6; clone_size: -; cdr3_aa: CASSLFRTGETGELFF; cdr3_nt: TGTGCCAGCAGCTTGTTCCGGACAGGGGAGACCGGGGAGCTGTTTTTT
j_call: TRBJ2-1; d_call: -; v_call: TRBV5-1; clone_size: -; cdr3_aa: CASSLSELSSYNEQFF; cdr3_nt: TGCGCCAGCAGCCTGTCAGAACTAAGCTCCTACAATGAGCAGTTCTTC
j_call: TRBJ1-4; d_call: -; v_call: TRBV7-2; clone_size: -; cdr3_aa: CASSLEPSATNEKLFF; cdr3_nt: TGTGCCAGCAGCTTAGAACCGTCGGCAACTAATGAAAAACTGTTTTTT